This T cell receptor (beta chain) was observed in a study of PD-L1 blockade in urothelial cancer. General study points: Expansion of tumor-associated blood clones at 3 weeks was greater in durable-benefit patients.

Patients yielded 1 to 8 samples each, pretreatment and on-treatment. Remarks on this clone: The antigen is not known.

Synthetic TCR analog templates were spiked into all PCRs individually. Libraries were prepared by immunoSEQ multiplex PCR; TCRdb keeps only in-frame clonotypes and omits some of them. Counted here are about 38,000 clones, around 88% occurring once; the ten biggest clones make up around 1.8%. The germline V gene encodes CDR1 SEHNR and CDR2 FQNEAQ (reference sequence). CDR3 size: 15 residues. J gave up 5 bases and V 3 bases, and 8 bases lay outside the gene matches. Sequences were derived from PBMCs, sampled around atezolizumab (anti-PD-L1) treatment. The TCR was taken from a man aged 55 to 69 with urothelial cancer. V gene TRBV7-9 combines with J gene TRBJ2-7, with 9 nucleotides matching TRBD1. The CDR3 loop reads CASSLPGQGLHEQYF. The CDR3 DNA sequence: TGTGCCAGCAGCTTGCCCGGACAGGGGTTGCACGAGCAGTACTTC.